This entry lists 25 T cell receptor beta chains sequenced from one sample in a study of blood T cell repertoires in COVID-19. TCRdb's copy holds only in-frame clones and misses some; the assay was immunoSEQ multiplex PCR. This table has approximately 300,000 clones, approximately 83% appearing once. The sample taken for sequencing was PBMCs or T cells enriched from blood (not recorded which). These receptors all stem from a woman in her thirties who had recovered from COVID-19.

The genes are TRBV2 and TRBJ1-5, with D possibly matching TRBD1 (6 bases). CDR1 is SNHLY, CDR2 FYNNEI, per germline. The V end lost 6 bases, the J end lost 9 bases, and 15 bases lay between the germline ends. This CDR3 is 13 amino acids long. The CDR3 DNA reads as TGTGCCAGCAGGGCGACAGGTGAGTCGCCCCAGCATTTT. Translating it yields CASRATGESPQHF.

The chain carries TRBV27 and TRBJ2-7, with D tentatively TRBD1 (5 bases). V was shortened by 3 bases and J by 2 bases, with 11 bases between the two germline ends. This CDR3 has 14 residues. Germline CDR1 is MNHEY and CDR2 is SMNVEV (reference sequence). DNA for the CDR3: TGTGCCAGCAGTTTCAGGGCAGGTACCTACGAGCAGTACTTC. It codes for CASSFRAGTYEQYF.

The CDR3 spells CASGGTSYETQYF. As DNA, the CDR3 is TGTGCCAGCGGAGGGACTAGCTATGAGACCCAGTACTTC. This chain connects TRBV7-2 to TRBJ2-5, with 9 bases that match TRBD2. The CDR3 sequence is 13 residues long. The germline V gene encodes CDR1 SGHTA and CDR2 FQGNSA. Losses at the gene ends were 8 bases for V and 5 bases for J; bases not matched to a gene: 6.

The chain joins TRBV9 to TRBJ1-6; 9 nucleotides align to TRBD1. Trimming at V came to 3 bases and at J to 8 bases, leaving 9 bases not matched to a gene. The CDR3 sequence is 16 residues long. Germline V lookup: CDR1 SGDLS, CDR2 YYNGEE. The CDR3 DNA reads TGTGCCAGCAGCGGCCGGACAGGGGATTTAGATTCACCCCTCCACTTT. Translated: CASSGRTGDLDSPLHF.

CDR3 residues: CASSLAQGYTDTQYF. In nucleotides, the CDR3 is TGTGCCAGCAGCTTGGCCCAGGGGTACACAGATACGCAGTATTTT. This rearrangement joins TRBV5-4 to TRBJ2-3, with a tentative D call TRBD1 (6 bases). The germline gives CDR1 SGHNT, CDR2 YYREEE (reference sequence). V lost 0 bases and J lost 2, with 10 bases in between. This CDR3 region has 15 residues. The full variable domain, rest sourced from reference TRBV5-4 and TRBJ2-3, is ETGVTQSPTHLIKTRGQQVTLRCSSQSGHNTVSWYQQALGQGPQFIFQYYREEENGRGNFPPRFSGLQFPNYSSELNVNALELDDSALYLCASSLAQGYTDTQYFGPGTRLTVL.

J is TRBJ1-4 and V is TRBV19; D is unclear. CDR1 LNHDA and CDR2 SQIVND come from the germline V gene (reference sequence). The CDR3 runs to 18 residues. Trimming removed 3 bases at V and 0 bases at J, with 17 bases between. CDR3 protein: CASSIAASSWATNEKLFF. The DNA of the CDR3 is TGTGCCAGTAGTATCGCGGCCTCCAGCTGGGCAACTAATGAAAAACTGTTTTTT.

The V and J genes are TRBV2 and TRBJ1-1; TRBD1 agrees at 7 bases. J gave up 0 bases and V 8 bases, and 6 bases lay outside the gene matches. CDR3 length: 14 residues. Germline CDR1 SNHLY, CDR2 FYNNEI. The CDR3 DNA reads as TGTGCCAGCGTGGGACAGCCCATGAACACTGAAGCTTTCTTT. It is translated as CASVGQPMNTEAFF.

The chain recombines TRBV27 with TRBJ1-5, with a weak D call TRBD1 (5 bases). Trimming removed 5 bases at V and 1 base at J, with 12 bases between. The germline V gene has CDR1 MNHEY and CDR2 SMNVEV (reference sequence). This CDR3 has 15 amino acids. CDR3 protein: CASSALSGSNQPQHF. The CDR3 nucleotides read TGTGCCAGCAGTGCCTTATCAGGGAGCAATCAGCCCCAGCATTTT.

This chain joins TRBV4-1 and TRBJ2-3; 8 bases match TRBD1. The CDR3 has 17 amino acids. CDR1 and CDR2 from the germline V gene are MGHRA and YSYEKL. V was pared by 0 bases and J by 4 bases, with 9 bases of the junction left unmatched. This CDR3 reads CASSQDDGAGGPDTQYF. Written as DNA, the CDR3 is TGCGCCAGCAGCCAAGATGACGGGGCAGGGGGCCCAGATACGCAGTATTTT.

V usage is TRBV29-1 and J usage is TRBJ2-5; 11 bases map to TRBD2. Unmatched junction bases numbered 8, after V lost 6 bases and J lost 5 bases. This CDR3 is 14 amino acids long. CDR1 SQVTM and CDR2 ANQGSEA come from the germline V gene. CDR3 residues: CSVRLAGGHETQYF. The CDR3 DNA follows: TGCAGCGTGCGGTTAGCGGGAGGGCACGAGACCCAGTACTTC.

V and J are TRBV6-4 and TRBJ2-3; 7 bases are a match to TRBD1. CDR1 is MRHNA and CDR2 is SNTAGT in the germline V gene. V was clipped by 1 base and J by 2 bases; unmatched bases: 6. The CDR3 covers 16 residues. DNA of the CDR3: TGTGCCAGCAGTGACTGGGAGACAGGGTCCACAGATACGCAGTATTTT. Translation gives CASSDWETGSTDTQYF.

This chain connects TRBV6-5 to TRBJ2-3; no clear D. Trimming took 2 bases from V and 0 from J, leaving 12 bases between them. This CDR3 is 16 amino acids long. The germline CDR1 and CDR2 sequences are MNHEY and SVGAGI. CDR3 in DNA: TGTGCCAGCAGTTACATCCAGCGACTTAGCACAGATACGCAGTATTTT. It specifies CASSYIQRLSTDTQYF.

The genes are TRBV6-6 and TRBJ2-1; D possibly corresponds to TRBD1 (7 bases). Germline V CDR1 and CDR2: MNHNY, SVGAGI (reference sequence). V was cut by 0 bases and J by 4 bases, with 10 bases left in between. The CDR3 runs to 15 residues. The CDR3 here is CASSYSRDRYNEQFF. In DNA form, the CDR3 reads TGTGCCAGCAGTTACTCGCGGGACAGATACAATGAGCAGTTCTTC.

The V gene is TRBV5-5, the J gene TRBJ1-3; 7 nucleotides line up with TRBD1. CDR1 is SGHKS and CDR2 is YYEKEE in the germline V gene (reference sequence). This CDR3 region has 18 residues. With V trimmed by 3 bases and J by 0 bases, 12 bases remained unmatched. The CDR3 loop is CASSSTITTGVSGNTIYF. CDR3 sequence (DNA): TGTGCCAGCAGCTCCACAATTACCACAGGGGTCTCTGGAAACACCATATATTTT.

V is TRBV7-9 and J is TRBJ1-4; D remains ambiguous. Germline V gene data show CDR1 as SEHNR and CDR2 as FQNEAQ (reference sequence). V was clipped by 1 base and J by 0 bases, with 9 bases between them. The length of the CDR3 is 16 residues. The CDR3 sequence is CASSLVTLATNEKLFF. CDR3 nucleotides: TGTGCCAGCAGCTTAGTCACTCTTGCAACTAATGAAAAACTGTTTTTT.

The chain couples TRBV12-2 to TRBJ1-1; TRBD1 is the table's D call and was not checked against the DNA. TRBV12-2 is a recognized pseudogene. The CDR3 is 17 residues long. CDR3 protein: CASRRCLEGAKGTEAFF. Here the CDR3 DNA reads TGTGCAAGTCGCCGTTGTCTCGAGGGGGCGAAGGGCACTGAAGCTTTCTTT.

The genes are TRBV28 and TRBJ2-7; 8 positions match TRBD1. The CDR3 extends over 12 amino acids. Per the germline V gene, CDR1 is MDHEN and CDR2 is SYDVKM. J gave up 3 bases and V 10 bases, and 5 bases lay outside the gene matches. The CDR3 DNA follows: TGTGCCACAGACAGGGGCAACTACGAGCAGTACTTC. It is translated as CATDRGNYEQYF.

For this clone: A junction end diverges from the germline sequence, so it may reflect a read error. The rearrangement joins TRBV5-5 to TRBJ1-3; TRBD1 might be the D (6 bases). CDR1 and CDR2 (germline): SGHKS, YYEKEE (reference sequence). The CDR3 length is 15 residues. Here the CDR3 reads CASSLAGDRGSTIYF. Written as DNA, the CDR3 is TGTGCCAGCAGCTTGGCAGGGGATAGGGGAAGCACCATATATTTT.

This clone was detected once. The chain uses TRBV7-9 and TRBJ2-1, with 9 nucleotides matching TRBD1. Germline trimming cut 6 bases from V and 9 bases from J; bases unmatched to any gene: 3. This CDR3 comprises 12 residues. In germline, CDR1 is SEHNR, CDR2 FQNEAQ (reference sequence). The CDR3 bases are TGTGCCAGCAGACTACAGGGGGCTGAGCAGTTCTTC. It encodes CASRLQGAEQFF.

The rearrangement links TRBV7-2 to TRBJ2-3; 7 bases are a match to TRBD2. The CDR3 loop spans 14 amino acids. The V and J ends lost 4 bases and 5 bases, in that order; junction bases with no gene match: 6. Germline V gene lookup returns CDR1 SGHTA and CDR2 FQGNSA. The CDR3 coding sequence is TGTGCCAGCAGCTACCGGGGGGACGTAGATACGCAGTATTTT. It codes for CASSYRGDVDTQYF.

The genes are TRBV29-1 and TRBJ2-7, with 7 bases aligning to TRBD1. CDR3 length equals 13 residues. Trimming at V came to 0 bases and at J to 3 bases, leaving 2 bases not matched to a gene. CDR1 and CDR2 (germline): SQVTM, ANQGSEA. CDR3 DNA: TGCAGCGTTGAAGATAGGGACAGCTACGAGCAGTACTTC. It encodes CSVEDRDSYEQYF.

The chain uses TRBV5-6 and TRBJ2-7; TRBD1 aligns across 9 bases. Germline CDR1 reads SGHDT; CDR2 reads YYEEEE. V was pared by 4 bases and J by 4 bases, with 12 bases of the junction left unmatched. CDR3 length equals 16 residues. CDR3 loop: CASSQGQGLRVYEQYF. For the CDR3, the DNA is TGTGCCAGCAGCCAGGGACAGGGCCTTCGGGTTTACGAGCAGTACTTC.

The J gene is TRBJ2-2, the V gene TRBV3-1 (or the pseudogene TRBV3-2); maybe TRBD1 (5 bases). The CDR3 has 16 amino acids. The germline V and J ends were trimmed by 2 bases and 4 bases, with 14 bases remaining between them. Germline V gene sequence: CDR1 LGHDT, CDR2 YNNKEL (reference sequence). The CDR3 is CASSQLGGRVTGELFF. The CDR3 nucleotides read TGTGCCAGCAGCCAACTAGGCGGCAGGGTCACCGGGGAGCTGTTTTTT.

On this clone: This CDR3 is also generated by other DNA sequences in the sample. The CDR3 reads CASSRQGDYGYTF. The CDR3 nucleotides are TGCGCCAGCAGTCGACAGGGGGACTATGGCTACACCTTC. The genes are TRBV10-2 and TRBJ1-2; 9 bases match TRBD1. Germline V gene data show CDR1 as WSHSY and CDR2 as SAAADI. V was pared by 5 bases and J by 3 bases, with 1 base of the junction left unmatched. This CDR3 is built from 13 residues.

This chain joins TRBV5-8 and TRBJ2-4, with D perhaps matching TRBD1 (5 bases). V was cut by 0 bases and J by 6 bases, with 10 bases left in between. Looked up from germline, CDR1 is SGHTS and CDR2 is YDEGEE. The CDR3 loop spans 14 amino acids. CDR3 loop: CASSLGFQGNIQYF. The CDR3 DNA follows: TGTGCCAGCAGCTTGGGGTTCCAGGGAAACATTCAGTACTTC. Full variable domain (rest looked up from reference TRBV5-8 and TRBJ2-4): EAGVTQSPTHLIKTRGQQATLRCSPISGHTSVYWYQQALGLGLQFLLWYDEGEERNRGNFPPRFSGRQFPNYSSELNVNALELEDSALYLCASSLGFQGNIQYFGAGTRLSVL.